Presented here are 18 T cell receptor beta chains from one specimen sequenced in a study of OX40 agonist ivuxolimab in advanced cancers. Generated by immunoSEQ multiplex PCR, the TCRdb table keeps only in-frame clones and is missing some. The table lists approximately 90,000 clones, roughly 91% of them singletons. Sequenced here: CD4+ or CD8+ T cells sorted from blood, sampled in a trial of the OX40 agonist ivuxolimab. Receptor source: an adult with an advanced solid tumor such as melanoma, head and neck, liver or kidney cancer.

This chain joins TRBV6-5 and TRBJ2-1, with 8 bases aligning to TRBD1. This CDR3 comprises 15 residues. Trimming removed 4 bases from V and 9 bases from J; junction bases left unmatched: 11. Per the germline V gene, CDR1 is MNHEY and CDR2 is SVGAGI. CDR3 DNA: TGTGCCAGCAGTTCTCCGGGACAGGAGGGTAGTGAGCAGTTCTTC. Translation: CASSSPGQEGSEQFF.

This clone was counted once. V and J are TRBV7-2 and TRBJ2-7, with D perhaps TRBD1 (5 bases). Germline lookup yields CDR1 SGHTA and CDR2 FQGNSA. The CDR3 covers 16 residues. The germline V and J ends were trimmed by 1 base and 3 bases, with 16 bases remaining between them. CDR3: CASSLEVGQLIYEQYF. CDR3 sequence (DNA): TGTGCCAGCAGCTTAGAGGTGGGGCAATTAATCTACGAGCAGTACTTC.

The genes are TRBV29-1 and TRBJ2-5, with D uncertain. The ends were cut back, 3 bases at V and 2 bases at J, with 7 bases in the middle. The CDR3 consists of 12 residues. Germline CDR1 is SQVTM and CDR2 is ANQGSEA. CDR3 nucleotides: TGCAGCGTTGAGAAACAGCAAGAGACCCAGTACTTC. Translated: CSVEKQQETQYF.

This chain joins TRBV5-4 and TRBJ2-3; TRBD2 is a possible D gene (6 bases). Trimming removed 4 bases from V and 2 bases from J, with 20 bases in between. The CDR3 totals 17 residues. The germline gives CDR1 SGHNT, CDR2 YYREEE (reference sequence). The chain's CDR3 is CASSKPLGDSITDTQYF. As DNA, the CDR3 is TGTGCCAGCAGCAAGCCATTAGGGGACTCCATCACAGATACGCAGTATTTT.

The CDR3 reads CASSLGESGAGTDTQYF. The CDR3 DNA sequence: TGTGCCAGCAGCTTGGGGGAATCGGGAGCGGGCACAGATACGCAGTATTTT. The chain carries TRBV5-4 and TRBJ2-3, with D perhaps matching TRBD2 (6 bases). The CDR3 extends over 17 amino acids. The V end lost 0 bases, the J end lost 1 base, and 15 bases lay between the germline ends. The germline V gene encodes CDR1 SGHNT and CDR2 YYREEE (reference sequence).

The V call is TRBV5-1, the J call TRBJ2-1; 7 bases are shared with TRBD2. The CDR3 sequence is 14 residues long. Germline V gene lookup returns CDR1 SGHRS and CDR2 YFSETQ. Trimming cost V 4 bases and J 10 bases; bases outside gene matches: 11. The CDR3 here is CASSTPLTSKEQFF. The CDR3 nucleotides are TGCGCCAGCAGCACCCCCCTGACTAGCAAGGAGCAGTTCTTC. Combining the CDR3 with reference TRBV5-1 and TRBJ2-1 gives the whole variable domain KAGVTQTPRYLIKTRGQQVTLSCSPISGHRSVSWYQQTPGQGLQFLFEYFSETQRNKGNFPGRFSGRQFSNSRSEMNVSTLELGDSALYLCASSTPLTSKEQFFGPGTRLTVL.

The CDR3 sequence is CAWSYFGTANQPQHF. The CDR3 region has the DNA TGTGCCTGGAGTTATTTTGGGACAGCAAATCAGCCCCAGCATTTT. J is TRBJ1-5 and V is TRBV30; 7 bases are a match to TRBD1. From germline, CDR1 is GTSNPN and CDR2 SVGIG (reference sequence). The trim removed 2 bases at V and 4 bases at J, leaving 8 bases unmatched. CDR3 length equals 15 residues.

This chain uses TRBV27 with TRBJ2-7; TRBD1 or TRBD2 may be the D gene (5 bases each). Germline V gene sequence: CDR1 MNHEY, CDR2 SMNVEV (reference sequence). V lost 5 bases and J 2 bases, leaving 13 bases between the germline ends. The CDR3 extends over 14 amino acids. CDR3: CASSPDSGPYEQYF. DNA of the CDR3: TGTGCCAGCAGTCCCGACTCGGGGCCCTACGAGCAGTACTTC.

This clone was seen only once. V is TRBV2 and J is TRBJ2-1; 10 bases map to TRBD2. The CDR3 loop spans 14 amino acids. Germline V CDR1 and CDR2: SNHLY, FYNNEI. V trimming: 6 bases; J trimming: 4 bases; junction bases outside the gene matches: 3. CDR3 in DNA: TGTGCCAGCAGCACGACTAGCGGGTACAATGAGCAGTTCTTC. Its protein product is CASSTTSGYNEQFF.

Note on this clone: A junction boundary mismatches the germline segment, possibly from a read error. J is TRBJ1-1 and V is TRBV2; tentatively, D is TRBD1 (5 bases). CDR1 and CDR2 (germline): SNHLY, FYNNEI. CDR3 length equals 13 residues. The CDR3 region has the DNA TGTGCCAGCAGGGAAGAGACAGTGGCTGAAGCTTTCTTT. This translates into CASREETVAEAFF.

The chain is built from TRBV19 and TRBJ2-7, with a tentative D call TRBD1 (6 bases). Trimming took 9 bases from V and 6 from J, leaving 21 bases between them. The germline CDR1 and CDR2 sequences are LNHDA and SQIVND (reference sequence). This CDR3 is built from 14 residues. The CDR3 sequence is CASQGRTPVSEQYF. The CDR3 DNA reads TGTGCCAGCCAGGGGCGGACCCCCGTAAGCGAGCAGTACTTC.

The chain carries TRBV18 and TRBJ1-2; a weak D match, TRBD1 (6 bases). The CDR3 totals 13 residues. The V and J ends lost 4 bases and 5 bases respectively, with 11 bases between them. CDR1 is KGHSH, CDR2 LQKENI, per germline. CDR3 in DNA: TGTGCCAGCTCACTGGACAGTAATTATGGCTACACCTTC. It yields the protein CASSLDSNYGYTF.

The rearrangement links TRBV30 to TRBJ1-1, with 9 bases lining up with TRBD1. Germline assignment: CDR1 GTSNPN and CDR2 SVGIG (reference sequence). This CDR3 has 12 amino acids. Trimming took 7 bases from V and 4 from J; bases not matched to a gene: 4. CDR3 nucleotide sequence: TGTGCCTACTCGACAGGGGGCACTGAAGCTTTCTTT. This gives the protein CAYSTGGTEAFF.

This chain uses TRBV30 with TRBJ2-6; D uncertain. Trimming pared 1 base from V and 0 bases from J, leaving 7 bases between. Per the germline V gene, CDR1 is GTSNPN and CDR2 is SVGIG (reference sequence). There are 15 residues in the CDR3. The CDR3 sequence: CAWSAQNSGANVLTF. CDR3 DNA: TGTGCCTGGAGTGCTCAAAACTCTGGGGCCAACGTCCTGACTTTC.

The chain is built from TRBV6-5 and TRBJ2-7, with D unresolved. This CDR3 contains 11 residues. Trimming pared 8 bases from V and 3 bases from J, leaving 8 bases between. Germline CDR1 is MNHEY and CDR2 is SVGAGI. The CDR3, as DNA: TGTGCCAGCGCCCGGCGCTACGAGCAGTACTTC. Protein sequence: CASARRYEQYF.

The rearrangement uses TRBV20-1 and TRBJ2-3; no definite D call. The V end was cut by 3 bases, the J end by 6 bases, with 4 bases between. This CDR3 has 10 amino acids. In germline, CDR1 is DFQATT, CDR2 SNEGSKA (reference sequence). CDR3 nucleotide sequence: TGCAGTGCTAGCTGGGATACGCAGTATTTT. Translating it yields CSASWDTQYF.

The rearrangement links TRBV20-1 to TRBJ2-7; TRBD2 matches at 8 bases. CDR3 length equals 11 residues. Germline CDR1 is DFQATT and CDR2 is SNEGSKA (reference sequence). V was clipped by 8 bases and J by 5 bases; unmatched bases: 5. The CDR3 is CSIAGFNEQYF. CDR3 DNA sequence: TGCAGTATAGCGGGATTCAACGAGCAGTACTTC.

V gene TRBV4-1 combines with J gene TRBJ2-5, with D maybe TRBD2 (5 bases). V lost 1 base to trimming and J lost 7 bases, with 16 bases between them. The CDR3 totals 15 residues. Per germline, CDR1 MGHRA and CDR2 YSYEKL. This chain's CDR3 is CASSQGLAEVGTQYF. The CDR3 region has the DNA TGCGCCAGCAGCCAAGGTCTAGCCGAGGTAGGGACCCAGTACTTC.